The 7 T cell receptor beta chains listed next were all sequenced from one sample in a study of CD8 T cells in Susac syndrome. cDNA came from roughly 0.53 to 1 ug RNA primed by random hexamers. TCRdb analysed the immunoSEQ multiplex PCR reads with MiXCR anew, one entry per CDR3 protein. The top ten hold roughly 0.3% of the sample, which has about 130,000 distinct CDR3 sequences, more than 85% seen once. The specimen sequenced was CD8+ T cells from PBMCs. The receptors stem from a human donor with multiple sclerosis.

As to this clonotype: At one of its ends the junction is not consistent with the germline gene, which may arise from a read error. J is TRBJ1-1 and V is TRBV12-3 or TRBV12-4; 9 nucleotides align to TRBD1. This CDR3 contains 18 residues. The CDR3 is CASSTRTGGRGRDTEAFF. CDR3 nucleotides: TGTGCCAGCAGTACCCGAACAGGGGGCCGCGGTAGGGACACTGAAGCTTTTTTT.

The genes are TRBV6-1 and TRBJ1-1, with 9 bases identical to TRBD1. CDR3 length: 13 residues. The J segment lost 1 base and the V segment lost 9 bases, leaving 3 bases of the junction unmatched. The germline V gene has CDR1 MNHNS and CDR2 SASEGT. The CDR3 here is CASYRGPNTEAFF. CDR3 coding DNA: TGTGCCAGTTACAGGGGGCCGAACACTGAAGCTTTCTTT.

The CDR3 DNA reads as TGTGCCAGCAGCCTGCCGGCGGGACAAGACAATGAGCAGTTCTTC. It encodes CASSLPAGQDNEQFF. This chain connects TRBV6-5 to TRBJ2-1, with D perhaps given as TRBD1 or TRBD2 (6 bases each). Germline V gene data show CDR1 as MNHEY and CDR2 as SVGAGI. The V gene lost 6 bases and the J gene lost 5 bases, with 17 bases spanning the gap. The CDR3 covers 15 residues.

The chain has TRBV14 and TRBJ1-3; 7 bases fit TRBD1. Germline assignment: CDR1 SGHDN and CDR2 FVKESK. The CDR3 loop spans 15 amino acids. The ends lost 4 bases at V and 2 bases at J; junction bases unmatched: 5. CDR3 nucleotide sequence: TGTGCCAGCAGCCCTCGCGGGACAGCTGGAAACACCATATATTTT. Encoded protein: CASSPRGTAGNTIYF.

This chain uses TRBV4-2 with TRBJ2-5; D may correspond to TRBD1 or TRBD2 (5 bases each). The germline V and J ends were trimmed by 0 bases and 2 bases, with 10 bases remaining between them. CDR1 and CDR2 (germline): LGHNA, YNFKEQ. The CDR3 is made up of 15 amino acids. CDR3 DNA: TGTGCCAGCAGCCAAGAGTGGGACGGACAAGAGACCCAGTACTTC. Translating gives CASSQEWDGQETQYF.

The chain is built from TRBV7-3 and TRBJ2-1, with 7 bases matching TRBD1. Germline values: CDR1 SGHTA, CDR2 FQGTGA. V lost 4 bases to trimming and J lost 0 bases; unmatched junction nucleotides: 3. The CDR3 is made up of 15 amino acids. CDR3 sequence (DNA): TGTGCCAGCAGCTACTCAGGGGGCTCCTACAATGAGCAGTTCTTC. Its protein is CASSYSGGSYNEQFF.

The chain combines TRBV20-1 with TRBJ2-7, with 9 bases matching TRBD2. V trimming: 3 bases; J trimming: 0 bases; junction bases outside the gene matches: 3. The CDR3 spans 14 residues. Germline CDR1 and CDR2: DFQATT and SNEGSKA (reference sequence). The CDR3 DNA sequence: TGCAGTGCTAGCGTAGCGGGGGACTCCTACGAGCAGTACTTC. It yields the protein CSASVAGDSYEQYF.